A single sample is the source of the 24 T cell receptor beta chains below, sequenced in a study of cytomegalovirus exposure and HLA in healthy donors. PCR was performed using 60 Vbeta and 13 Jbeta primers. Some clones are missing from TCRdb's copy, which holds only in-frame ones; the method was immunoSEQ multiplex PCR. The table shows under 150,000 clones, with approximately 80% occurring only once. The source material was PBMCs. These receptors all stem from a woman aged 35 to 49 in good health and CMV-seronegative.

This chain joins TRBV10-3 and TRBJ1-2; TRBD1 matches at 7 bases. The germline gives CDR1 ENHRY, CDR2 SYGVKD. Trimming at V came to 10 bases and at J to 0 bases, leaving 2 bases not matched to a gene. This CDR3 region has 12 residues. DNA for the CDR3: TGTGCCACAGGGGGTTCTAACTATGGCTACACCTTC. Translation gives CATGGSNYGYTF.

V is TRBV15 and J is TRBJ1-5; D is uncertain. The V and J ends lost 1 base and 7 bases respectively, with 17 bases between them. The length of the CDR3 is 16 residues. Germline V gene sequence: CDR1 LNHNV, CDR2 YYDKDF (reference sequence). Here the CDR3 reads CATSRGRVLGGQPQHF. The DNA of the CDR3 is TGTGCCACCAGCAGAGGGAGGGTTTTAGGAGGACAGCCCCAGCATTTT.

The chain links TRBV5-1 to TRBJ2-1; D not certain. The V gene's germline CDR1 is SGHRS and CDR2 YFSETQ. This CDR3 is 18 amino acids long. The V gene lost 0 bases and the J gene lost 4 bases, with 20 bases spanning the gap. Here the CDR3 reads CASSLGLPNSITYNEQFF. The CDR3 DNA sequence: TGCGCCAGCAGCTTGGGCCTGCCGAACAGCATAACTTACAATGAGCAGTTCTTC.

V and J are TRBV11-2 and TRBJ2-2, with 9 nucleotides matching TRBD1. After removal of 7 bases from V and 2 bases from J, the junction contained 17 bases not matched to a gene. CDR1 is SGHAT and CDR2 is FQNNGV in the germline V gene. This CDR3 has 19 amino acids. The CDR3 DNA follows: TGTGCCAGCACCAACCGACCGGGACAGGGATGGAGAAACACCGGGGAGCTGTTTTTT. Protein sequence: CASTNRPGQGWRNTGELFF.

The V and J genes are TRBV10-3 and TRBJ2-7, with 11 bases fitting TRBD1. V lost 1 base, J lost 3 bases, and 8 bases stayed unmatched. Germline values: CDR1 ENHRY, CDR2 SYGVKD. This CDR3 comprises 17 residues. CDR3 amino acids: CAISEFSGDRGNYEQYF. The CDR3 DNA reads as TGTGCCATCAGTGAGTTTTCCGGGGACAGGGGGAACTACGAGCAGTACTTC.

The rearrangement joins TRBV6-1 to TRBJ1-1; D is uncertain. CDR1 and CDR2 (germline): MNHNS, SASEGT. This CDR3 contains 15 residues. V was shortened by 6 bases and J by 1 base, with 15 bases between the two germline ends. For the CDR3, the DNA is TGTGCCAGCAGCCCCGAAATCGGAGGGAACACTGAAGCTTTCTTT. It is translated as CASSPEIGGNTEAFF.

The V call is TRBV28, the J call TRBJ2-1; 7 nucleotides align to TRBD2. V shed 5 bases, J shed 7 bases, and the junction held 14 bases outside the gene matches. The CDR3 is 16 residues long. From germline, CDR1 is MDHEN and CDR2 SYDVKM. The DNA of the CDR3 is TGTGCCAGCAGTGAACCCCTAGCGGTACGCGATAATGAGCAGTTCTTC. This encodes CASSEPLAVRDNEQFF.

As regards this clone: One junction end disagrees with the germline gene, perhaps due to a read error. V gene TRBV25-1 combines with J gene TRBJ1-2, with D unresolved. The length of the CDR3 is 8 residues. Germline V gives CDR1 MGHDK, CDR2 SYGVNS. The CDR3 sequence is CASRHGFF. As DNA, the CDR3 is TGTGCCAGCCGACATGGCTTCTTC.

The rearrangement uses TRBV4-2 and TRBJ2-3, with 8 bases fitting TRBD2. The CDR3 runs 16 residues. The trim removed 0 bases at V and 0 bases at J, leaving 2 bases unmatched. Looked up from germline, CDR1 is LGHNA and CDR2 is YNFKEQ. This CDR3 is CASSQDERGSTDTQYF. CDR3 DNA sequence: TGTGCCAGCAGCCAAGATGAGCGGGGGAGCACAGATACGCAGTATTTT.

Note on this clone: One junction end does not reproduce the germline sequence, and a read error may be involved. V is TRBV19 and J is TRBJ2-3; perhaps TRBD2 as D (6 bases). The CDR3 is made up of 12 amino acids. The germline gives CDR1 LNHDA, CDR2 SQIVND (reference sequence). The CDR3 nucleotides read TGTGCCAGTAGTATAAGAGGAGGGTCTGTGGATTTT. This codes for CASSIRGGSVDF. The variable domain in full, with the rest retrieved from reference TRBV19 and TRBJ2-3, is DGGITQSPKYLFRKEGQNVTLSCEQNLNHDAMYWYRQDPGQGLRLIYYSQIVNDFQKGDIAEGYSVSREKKESFPLTVTSAQKNPTAFYLCASSIRGGSVDFGPGTRLTVL.

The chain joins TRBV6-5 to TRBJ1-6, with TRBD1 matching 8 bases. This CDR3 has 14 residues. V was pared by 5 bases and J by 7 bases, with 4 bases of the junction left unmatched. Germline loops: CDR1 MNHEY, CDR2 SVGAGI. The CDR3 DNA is TGTGCCAGCAGTGGACAGGGAATCAATTCACCCCTCCACTTT. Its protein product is CASSGQGINSPLHF.

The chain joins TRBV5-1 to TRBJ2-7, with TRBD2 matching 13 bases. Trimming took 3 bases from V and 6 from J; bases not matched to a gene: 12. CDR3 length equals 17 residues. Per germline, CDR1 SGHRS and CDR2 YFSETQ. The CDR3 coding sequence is TGCGCCAGCAGCTCACTTACTAGCGGGGGGGCCTTGGGCGAGCAGTACTTC. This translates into CASSSLTSGGALGEQYF.

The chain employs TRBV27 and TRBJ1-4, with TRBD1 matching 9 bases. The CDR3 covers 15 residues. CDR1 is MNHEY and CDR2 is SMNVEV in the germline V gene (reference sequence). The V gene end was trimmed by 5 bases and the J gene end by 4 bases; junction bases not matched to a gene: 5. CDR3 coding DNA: TGTGCCAGCAGTGGGGACAGGGTCTTTAATGAAAAACTGTTTTTT. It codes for CASSGDRVFNEKLFF.

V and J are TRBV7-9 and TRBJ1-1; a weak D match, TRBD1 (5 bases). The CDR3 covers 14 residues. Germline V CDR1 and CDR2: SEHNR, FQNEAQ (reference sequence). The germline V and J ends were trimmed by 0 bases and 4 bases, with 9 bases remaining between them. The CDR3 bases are TGTGCCAGCAGCTTAGCGATAGGGGTCACTGAAGCTTTCTTT. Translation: CASSLAIGVTEAFF. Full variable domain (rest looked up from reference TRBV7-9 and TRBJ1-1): DTGVSQNPRHKITKRGQNVTFRCDPISEHNRLYWYRQTLGQGPEFLTYFQNEAQLEKSRLLSDRFSAERPKGSFSTLEIQRTEQGDSAMYLCASSLAIGVTEAFFGQGTRLTVV.

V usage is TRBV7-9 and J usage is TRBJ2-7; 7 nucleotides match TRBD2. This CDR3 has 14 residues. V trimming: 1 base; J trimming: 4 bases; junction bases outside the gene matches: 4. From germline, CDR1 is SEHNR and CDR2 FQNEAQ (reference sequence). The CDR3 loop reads CASSLEGEGYEQYF. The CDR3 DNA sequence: TGTGCCAGCAGCTTAGAAGGGGAGGGGTACGAGCAGTACTTC. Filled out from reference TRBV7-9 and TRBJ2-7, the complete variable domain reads DTGVSQNPRHKITKRGQNVTFRCDPISEHNRLYWYRQTLGQGPEFLTYFQNEAQLEKSRLLSDRFSAERPKGSFSTLEIQRTEQGDSAMYLCASSLEGEGYEQYFGPGTRLTVT.

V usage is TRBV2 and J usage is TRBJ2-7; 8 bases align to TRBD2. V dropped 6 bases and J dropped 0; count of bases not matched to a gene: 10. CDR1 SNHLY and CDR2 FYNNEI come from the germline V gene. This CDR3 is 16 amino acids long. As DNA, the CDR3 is TGTGCCAGCAGGGGACCTCGCGGGGGGAGCTCCTACGAGCAGTACTTC. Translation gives CASRGPRGGSSYEQYF.

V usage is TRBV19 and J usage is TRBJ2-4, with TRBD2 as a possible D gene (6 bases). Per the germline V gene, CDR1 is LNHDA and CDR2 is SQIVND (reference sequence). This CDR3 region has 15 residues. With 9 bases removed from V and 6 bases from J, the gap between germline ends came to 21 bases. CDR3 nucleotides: TGTGCCAGCCAAATAAGAGGCCAGGGAGGAAACATTCAGTACTTC. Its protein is CASQIRGQGGNIQYF. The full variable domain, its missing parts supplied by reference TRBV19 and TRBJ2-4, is DGGITQSPKYLFRKEGQNVTLSCEQNLNHDAMYWYRQDPGQGLRLIYYSQIVNDFQKGDIAEGYSVSREKKESFPLTVTSAQKNPTAFYLCASQIRGQGGNIQYFGAGTRLSVL.

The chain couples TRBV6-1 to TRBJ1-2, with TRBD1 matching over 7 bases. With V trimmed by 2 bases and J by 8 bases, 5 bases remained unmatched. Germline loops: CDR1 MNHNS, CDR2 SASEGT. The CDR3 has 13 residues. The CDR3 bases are TGTGCCAGCAGTGAATTGGGACAGTGGGGCTACACCTTC. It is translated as CASSELGQWGYTF.

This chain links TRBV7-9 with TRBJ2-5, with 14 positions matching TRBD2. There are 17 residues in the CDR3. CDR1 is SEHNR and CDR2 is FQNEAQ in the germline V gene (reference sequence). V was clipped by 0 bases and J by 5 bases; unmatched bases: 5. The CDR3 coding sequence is TGTGCCAGCAGCTTAGCGACTAGCGGGGGGGCCCGGGAGACCCAGTACTTC. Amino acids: CASSLATSGGARETQYF.

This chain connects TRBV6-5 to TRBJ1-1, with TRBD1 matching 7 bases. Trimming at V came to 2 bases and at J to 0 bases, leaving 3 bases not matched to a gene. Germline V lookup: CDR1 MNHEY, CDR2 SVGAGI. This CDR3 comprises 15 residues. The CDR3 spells CASSYRGRMNTEAFF. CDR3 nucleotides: TGTGCCAGCAGTTACAGGGGGCGCATGAACACTGAAGCTTTCTTT.

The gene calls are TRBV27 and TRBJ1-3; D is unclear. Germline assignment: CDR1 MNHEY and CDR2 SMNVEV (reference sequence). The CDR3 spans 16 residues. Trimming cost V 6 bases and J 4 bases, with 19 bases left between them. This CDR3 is CASSPSFTLGGNTIYF. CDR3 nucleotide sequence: TGTGCCAGCAGCCCAAGTTTTACTTTGGGCGGAAACACCATATATTTT.

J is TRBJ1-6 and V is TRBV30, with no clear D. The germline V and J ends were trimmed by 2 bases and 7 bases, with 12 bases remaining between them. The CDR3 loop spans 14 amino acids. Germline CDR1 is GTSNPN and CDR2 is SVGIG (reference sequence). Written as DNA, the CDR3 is TGTGCCTGGAGTCGAGGGCAGTCAAATTCACCCCTCCACTTT. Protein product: CAWSRGQSNSPLHF. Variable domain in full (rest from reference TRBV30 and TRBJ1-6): SQTIHQWPATLVQPVGSPLSLECTVEGTSNPNLYWYRQAAGRGLQLLFYSVGIGQISSEVPQNLSASRPQDRQFILSSKKLLLSDSGFYLCAWSRGQSNSPLHFGNGTRLTVT.

The CDR3 DNA is TGTGCCAGCAGCCCGGACAGACTCTATGGCTACACCTTC. Protein: CASSPDRLYGYTF. This sequence joins TRBV27 and TRBJ1-2; possible D gene TRBD1, 6 bases. Trimming took off 6 bases at V and 4 bases at J, with 12 bases between the two ends. The CDR3 consists of 13 residues. Germline lookup yields CDR1 MNHEY and CDR2 SMNVEV (reference sequence).

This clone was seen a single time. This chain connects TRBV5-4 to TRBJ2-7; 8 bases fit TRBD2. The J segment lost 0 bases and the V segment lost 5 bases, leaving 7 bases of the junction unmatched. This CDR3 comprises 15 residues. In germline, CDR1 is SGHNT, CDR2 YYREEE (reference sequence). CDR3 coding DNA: TGTGCCAGCAGTCCGGGGGGGCGGAGCTCCTACGAGCAGTACTTC. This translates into CASSPGGRSSYEQYF.